This T cell receptor beta chain originates from a study of regulatory T cells in long-lasting Graves disease. This clonotype was picked up many times. Time point specified: newly diagnosed GD, antithyroid drugs for less than 3 months. The TCR library was prepared using RNA isolated from PBMCs. The V segment lost 1 base and the J segment 15 bases; nucleotides outside the gene matches: 8. Germline CDR1 is GTSNPN and CDR2 is SVGIG (reference sequence). The CDR3 is made up of 12 amino acids. With iRepertoire HTBI primers and Arm-PCR of CDR3 regions, TCR beta libraries were built. TCRdb analysed the multiplex PCR reads with MiXCR anew, one entry per CDR3 protein. The repertoire holds about 310,000 distinct CDR3 sequences, with about 18% as singletons.

The source was peripheral blood mononuclear cells (PBMCs), collected at new diagnosis, from a patient treated with antithyroid drugs. The chain recombines TRBV30 with TRBJ2-4; TRBD1 matches 8 bases. This receptor was taken from a female donor with Graves disease. In nucleotides, the CDR3 is TGTGCCTGGAGTGCGGGACAGGCCTTGGGGTACTTC. Protein product: CAWSAGQALGYF.